The 24 T cell receptor beta chains below all came from one sample that was sequenced in a study of cytomegalovirus exposure and HLA in healthy donors. The PCR employed 60 Vbeta primers together with 13 Jbeta primers. Profiled with immunoSEQ multiplex PCR; TCRdb holds only in-frame clones, not every one. Of some 110,000 clones listed, about four fifths are singletons. The sample taken for sequencing was PBMCs. All receptors come from a man younger than 45 in good health and CMV-seropositive.

This chain joins TRBV27 and TRBJ2-1; TRBD2 agrees at 13 bases. J lost 0 bases, V lost 3 bases, and 5 bases had no gene match. Germline assignment: CDR1 MNHEY and CDR2 SMNVEV (reference sequence). The CDR3 covers 18 residues. CDR3 protein: CASSLTSGRPSSYNEQFF. The CDR3 DNA sequence: TGTGCCAGCAGTTTGACTAGCGGGAGGCCGAGCTCCTACAATGAGCAGTTCTTC.

The J gene is TRBJ2-5, the V gene TRBV6-6; 10 bases fit TRBD1. The germline V gene encodes CDR1 MNHNY and CDR2 SVGAGI (reference sequence). The CDR3 extends over 15 amino acids. Trimming took 2 bases from V and 4 from J; bases not matched to a gene: 4. DNA for the CDR3: TGTGCCAGCAGTTACCCGACAGGGGGCGGAGAGACCCAGTACTTC. The encoded protein is CASSYPTGGGETQYF.

The chain combines TRBV7-3 with TRBJ2-1; D is unclear. In germline, CDR1 is SGHTA, CDR2 FQGTGA. The V end was cut by 2 bases, the J end by 9 bases, with 5 bases between. The CDR3 is 11 amino acids. CDR3 region: CASSLSGEQFF. CDR3 DNA: TGTGCCAGCAGCTTATCGGGTGAGCAGTTCTTC.

The chain recombines TRBV5-1 with TRBJ2-2, with D perhaps TRBD1 (6 bases). The germline V gene has CDR1 SGHRS and CDR2 YFSETQ. The CDR3 has 14 amino acids. V lost 2 bases, J lost 4 bases, and 9 bases lay in between. CDR3 sequence (DNA): TGCGCCAGCAGCTTAGGACAGATCACCGGGGAGCTGTTTTTT. Translation gives CASSLGQITGELFF.

This chain connects TRBV5-1 to TRBJ2-2, with a tentative D call TRBD1 (6 bases). The CDR3 length is 15 residues. V was shortened by 1 base and J by 1 base, with 8 bases between the two germline ends. CDR1 is SGHRS, CDR2 YFSETQ, per germline. Written as DNA, the CDR3 is TGCGCCAGCAGCTTGCTCAGGGGGAACACCGGGGAGCTGTTTTTT. Protein sequence: CASSLLRGNTGELFF.

This clone occurred a few times. V usage is TRBV5-4 and J usage is TRBJ2-3; possible D gene TRBD2, 6 bases. Trimming cost V 4 bases and J 8 bases, with 20 bases left between them. The germline V gene has CDR1 SGHNT and CDR2 YYREEE (reference sequence). CDR3 length: 15 amino acids. This CDR3 reads CASSQGGILGRTQYF. In DNA, the CDR3 is TGTGCCAGCAGCCAGGGAGGCATCCTGGGTCGTACGCAGTATTTT.

V is TRBV28 and J is TRBJ1-2, with 7 bases lining up with TRBD1. Unmatched junction bases numbered 9, after V lost 10 bases and J lost 4 bases. Germline lookup yields CDR1 MDHEN and CDR2 SYDVKM. This CDR3 has 13 amino acids. CDR3 sequence reads: CATTGVGLYGYTF. The CDR3 bases are TGTGCCACCACAGGGGTAGGACTCTATGGCTACACCTTC.

This chain uses TRBV7-3 with TRBJ2-4; tentative D call: TRBD1 (5 bases). Trimming removed 5 bases from V and 0 bases from J, with 11 bases in between. The CDR3 runs to 15 residues. Germline V gives CDR1 SGHTA, CDR2 FQGTGA. The CDR3 DNA reads TGTGCCAGCAGCGAAAATGACAGAGCCAAAAACATTCAGTACTTC. This translates into CASSENDRAKNIQYF.

The chain employs TRBV27 and TRBJ2-1; D perhaps matches TRBD1 (6 bases). V was pared by 2 bases and J by 1 base, with 9 bases between. CDR1 is MNHEY and CDR2 is SMNVEV in the germline V gene (reference sequence). This CDR3 contains 15 residues. CDR3 sequence reads: CASSLQGPSYNEQFF. In DNA form, the CDR3 reads TGTGCCAGCAGTTTACAGGGGCCGTCCTACAATGAGCAGTTCTTC.

The chain has TRBV6-1 and TRBJ2-3; D not resolved. V was clipped by 1 base and J by 4 bases, with 6 bases between them. CDR1 MNHNS and CDR2 SASEGT come from the germline V gene. This CDR3 has 13 amino acids. The CDR3 bases are TGTGCCAGCAGTGAAGTCCTCGCAGATACGCAGTATTTT. Translated: CASSEVLADTQYF.

The gene calls are TRBV19 and TRBJ1-4; TRBD1 aligns across 8 bases. Unmatched junction bases numbered 3, after V lost 4 bases and J lost 2 bases. The germline V gene encodes CDR1 LNHDA and CDR2 SQIVND (reference sequence). The CDR3 is 15 amino acids. This CDR3 reads CASSTRDRTNEKLFF. In DNA, the CDR3 is TGTGCCAGTAGTACCCGGGACAGGACTAATGAAAAACTGTTTTTT.

The genes are TRBV10-3 and TRBJ1-4; possible D gene TRBD1, 5 bases. V dropped 10 bases and J dropped 4 bases, with 19 bases sitting between them. Germline V gene sequence: CDR1 ENHRY, CDR2 SYGVKD. This CDR3 comprises 15 residues. This CDR3 reads CATLGSTGVNEKLFF. CDR3 sequence (DNA): TGTGCCACCCTGGGGTCTACAGGAGTTAATGAAAAACTGTTTTTT.

Concerning this clone: The limits of the CDR3 on the DNA are not certain, so only TCRdb's listed CDR3 is given. The chain carries TRBV12-1 and TRBJ2-1; TRBD2 reflects the table's D call only, with no check against the DNA. TRBV12-1 constitutes a pseudogene. Ends included, the CDR3 has 17 residues. CDR3 amino acids: CASSFAPGSGGAGGQFF.

J is TRBJ2-2 and V is TRBV19; D remains unclear. V lost 8 bases and J 3 bases, leaving 7 bases between the germline ends. CDR3 length equals 12 residues. Germline-derived CDR1 and CDR2 are LNHDA and SQIVND (reference sequence). Written as DNA, the CDR3 is TGTGCCAGTGACACGTACACCGGGGAGCTGTTTTTT. It specifies CASDTYTGELFF.

The gene calls are TRBV2 and TRBJ2-5, with D uncertain. This CDR3 spans 13 amino acids. The germline gives CDR1 SNHLY, CDR2 FYNNEI. V dropped 3 bases and J dropped 7 bases, with 12 bases sitting between them. The CDR3 sequence is CASSEGQSVTQYF. Here the CDR3 DNA reads TGTGCCAGCAGTGAGGGCCAGTCTGTGACCCAGTACTTC.

The V gene is TRBV5-1, the J gene TRBJ2-7; D not certain. V was cut by 0 bases and J by 2 bases, with 12 bases left in between. The CDR3 is 15 residues long. Germline V gene lookup returns CDR1 SGHRS and CDR2 YFSETQ. As DNA, the CDR3 is TGCGCCAGCAGCTTGGGCGCAGGTTACCCCTACGAGCAGTACTTC. It is translated as CASSLGAGYPYEQYF. Based on the CDR3 plus reference TRBV5-1 and TRBJ2-7, the full variable domain is KAGVTQTPRYLIKTRGQQVTLSCSPISGHRSVSWYQQTPGQGLQFLFEYFSETQRNKGNFPGRFSGRQFSNSRSEMNVSTLELGDSALYLCASSLGAGYPYEQYFGPGTRLTVT.

The genes are TRBV27 and TRBJ1-1; TRBD1 might be the D (6 bases). The CDR3 runs 14 residues. The germline gives CDR1 MNHEY, CDR2 SMNVEV (reference sequence). V lost 6 bases and J lost 0, with 11 bases in between. CDR3 sequence: CASRMDSLNTEAFF. The DNA for the CDR3 is TGTGCCAGCAGGATGGACAGTCTGAACACTGAAGCTTTCTTT.

V and J are TRBV27 and TRBJ2-7, with 8 bases fitting TRBD1. Germline CDR1 and CDR2: MNHEY and SMNVEV (reference sequence). This CDR3 spans 14 amino acids. J was trimmed by 0 bases and V by 5 bases; bases with no gene match: 3. The CDR3 is CASSETGGSYEQYF. CDR3 DNA: TGTGCCAGCAGTGAAACAGGGGGCTCCTACGAGCAGTACTTC.

The genes are TRBV6-4 and TRBJ2-3; D possibly corresponds to TRBD2 (5 bases). Germline CDR1 MRHNA, CDR2 SNTAGT. The CDR3 runs 16 residues. The V end was cut by 0 bases, the J end by 5 bases, with 15 bases between. In DNA, the CDR3 is TGTGCCAGCAGTGACTCTACCCCGGCGGGTGGAGATACGCAGTATTTT. Encoded protein: CASSDSTPAGGDTQYF.

This chain joins TRBV18 and TRBJ2-5; D might be TRBD1 (6 bases). Trimming took off 8 bases at V and 7 bases at J, with 17 bases between the two ends. CDR1 and CDR2 from the germline V gene are KGHSH and LQKENI. The CDR3 extends over 13 amino acids. CDR3 amino acids: CASTEQGDWTQYF. CDR3 nucleotide sequence: TGTGCCAGCACCGAACAGGGAGACTGGACCCAGTACTTC. The whole variable domain, remainder taken from reference TRBV18 and TRBJ2-5, is NAGVMQNPRHLVRRRGQEARLRCSPMKGHSHVYWYRQLPEEGLKFMVYLQKENIIDESGMPKERFSAEFPKEGPSILRIQQVVRGDSAAYFCASTEQGDWTQYFGPGTRLLVL.

The V call is TRBV10-1, the J call TRBJ1-4; 7 nucleotides line up with TRBD1. The germline gives CDR1 WNHNN, CDR2 SYGVQD (reference sequence). Trimming at V came to 4 bases and at J to 8 bases, leaving 16 bases not matched to a gene. CDR3 length: 17 residues. CDR3 in DNA: TGCGCCAGCAGTGTGCCGGGACAGAGTCCGATTGGGGAAAAACTGTTTTTT. Translated: CASSVPGQSPIGEKLFF.

The J gene is TRBJ2-1, the V gene TRBV15, with TRBD2 matching 9 bases. This CDR3 has 16 residues. Germline CDR1 is LNHNV and CDR2 is YYDKDF (reference sequence). The ends lost 1 base at V and 7 bases at J; junction bases unmatched: 8. CDR3 nucleotide sequence: TGTGCCACCAGCAGAGTTGGCGGGAGGGCCAAAAATGAGCAGTTCTTC. Translation gives CATSRVGGRAKNEQFF.

Note on this clone: This specimen includes other DNA sequences encoding the same CDR3. The chain uses TRBV27 and TRBJ2-5, with 7 bases that match TRBD2. J was trimmed by 5 bases and V by 5 bases; bases with no gene match: 5. Germline V gene sequence: CDR1 MNHEY, CDR2 SMNVEV (reference sequence). The CDR3 sequence is 13 residues long. The CDR3 region is CASSPTSEETQYF. DNA for the CDR3: TGTGCCAGCAGTCCCACTAGCGAGGAGACCCAGTACTTC.

The chain links TRBV7-8 to TRBJ2-7, with TRBD1 as a possible D gene (6 bases). This CDR3 is built from 15 residues. CDR1 is SGHVS, CDR2 FQNEAQ, per germline. V lost 3 bases, J lost 0 bases, and 12 bases lay in between. The CDR3 region is CASSFDRPPSYEQYF. As DNA, the CDR3 is TGTGCCAGCAGCTTCGACAGGCCCCCCTCCTACGAGCAGTACTTC.